Following are 20 T cell receptor beta chains from one sample sequenced in a study of blood T cell repertoires in COVID-19. Here immunoSEQ multiplex PCR was the method, and the copy in TCRdb shows in-frame clones only, minus some. The repertoire consists of under 250,000 clones, with 88% occurring once and the leading ten covering just over 0.7%. The sample taken for sequencing was peripheral blood. The origin of the receptors is a man aged 40-55 years with acute or convalescent COVID-19.

Of note for this clone: A read error may account for a junction end that differs from germline. This sequence joins TRBV28 and TRBJ2-1; 12 positions agree with TRBD2. Germline V CDR1 and CDR2: MDHEN, SYDVKM. This CDR3 comprises 12 residues. CDR3 DNA sequence: TGTGCCAGCAGTTCGGCTAGCGGGAGGGGAGTCTTC. Translation gives CASSSASGRGVF.

The chain couples TRBV6-2 or TRBV6-3 to TRBJ2-6; a weak D match, TRBD1 (5 bases). This CDR3 comprises 15 residues. The V gene lost 4 bases and the J gene lost 0 bases, with 7 bases spanning the gap. Germline assignment: CDR1 MNHEY and CDR2 SVGEGT. CDR3 amino acids: CASSSRDSGANVLTF. The CDR3 DNA reads TGTGCCAGCAGTTCCAGGGACTCTGGGGCCAACGTCCTGACTTTC.

This chain uses TRBV19 with TRBJ2-7; D is perhaps TRBD1 (6 bases). The CDR3 runs to 14 residues. Trimming stripped 6 bases from V and 0 bases from J, with 12 bases between. From germline, CDR1 is LNHDA and CDR2 SQIVND (reference sequence). CDR3 nucleotides: TGTGCCAGTAGAAACCGGGACACCTCCTACGAGCAGTACTTC. This codes for CASRNRDTSYEQYF. The entire variable domain, with the rest obtained from reference TRBV19 and TRBJ2-7, is as follows: DGGITQSPKYLFRKEGQNVTLSCEQNLNHDAMYWYRQDPGQGLRLIYYSQIVNDFQKGDIAEGYSVSREKKESFPLTVTSAQKNPTAFYLCASRNRDTSYEQYFGPGTRLTVT.

The rearrangement joins TRBV9 to TRBJ1-4; 9 nucleotides align to TRBD1. CDR3 size: 14 residues. The V and J ends lost 7 bases and 8 bases, in that order; junction bases with no gene match: 9. The germline V gene encodes CDR1 SGDLS and CDR2 YYNGEE. The CDR3, as DNA: TGTGCCAGCCGCTCAGACAGGGGGAACGAAAAACTGTTTTTT. It yields the protein CASRSDRGNEKLFF.

The genes are TRBV7-9 and TRBJ1-5; D is uncertain. Per the germline V gene, CDR1 is SEHNR and CDR2 is FQNEAQ (reference sequence). Trimming cost V 1 base and J 5 bases, with 15 bases left between them. This CDR3 comprises 16 residues. The CDR3 DNA reads as TGTGCCAGCAGCTTAGGAGGCGGATCTGGTGATCAGCCCCAGCATTTT. It encodes CASSLGGGSGDQPQHF.

The chain joins TRBV18 to TRBJ1-5; TRBD1 matches 8 bases. CDR1 and CDR2 from the germline V gene are KGHSH and LQKENI. Trimming took 2 bases from V and 4 from J; bases not matched to a gene: 10. The CDR3 has 17 amino acids. CDR3 bases: TGTGCCAGCTCACCATACGAGACAGGGGTAGGTAATCAGCCCCAGCATTTT. It yields the protein CASSPYETGVGNQPQHF. The full variable domain, its missing parts supplied by reference TRBV18 and TRBJ1-5, is NAGVMQNPRHLVRRRGQEARLRCSPMKGHSHVYWYRQLPEEGLKFMVYLQKENIIDESGMPKERFSAEFPKEGPSILRIQQVVRGDSAAYFCASSPYETGVGNQPQHFGDGTRLSIL.

V and J are TRBV19 and TRBJ1-5; TRBD1 might be the D (6 bases). This CDR3 region has 15 residues. Trimming shortened V by 5 bases and J by 7 bases, and 18 bases separated the two germline ends. Germline CDR1 LNHDA, CDR2 SQIVND (reference sequence). The CDR3 reads CASSVGTTDGQPQHF. The CDR3 coding sequence is TGTGCCAGTAGTGTCGGGACAACCGACGGGCAGCCCCAGCATTTT.

This chain uses TRBV6-2 or TRBV6-3 with TRBJ2-7, with D maybe TRBD2 (6 bases). Per germline, CDR1 MNHEY and CDR2 SVGEGT. V lost 5 bases, J lost 4 bases, and 24 bases lay in between. CDR3 length equals 17 residues. CDR3 coding DNA: TGTGCCAGCAGTCGCGCGGGACGTGACGGGAGTCTGTACGAGCAGTACTTC. It specifies CASSRAGRDGSLYEQYF.

This sequence joins TRBV2 and TRBJ1-1; D may be TRBD1 (6 bases). The V and J ends lost 5 bases and 1 base respectively, with 8 bases between them. This CDR3 is built from 13 residues. Germline assignment: CDR1 SNHLY and CDR2 FYNNEI. CDR3 DNA sequence: TGTGCCAGCAGTACACAGGGGAACACTGAAGCTTTCTTT. Its translation is CASSTQGNTEAFF.

The CDR3 region has the DNA TGTGCCACCAACCTTTACAGGGGTGAAAGCACTGAAGCTTTCTTT. This codes for CATNLYRGESTEAFF. This chain links TRBV28 with TRBJ1-1, with 7 bases aligning to TRBD1. The V and J ends lost 10 bases and 4 bases, in that order; junction bases with no gene match: 15. This CDR3 comprises 15 residues. The germline gives CDR1 MDHEN, CDR2 SYDVKM. Filled out from reference TRBV28 and TRBJ1-1, the complete variable domain reads DVKVTQSSRYLVKRTGEKVFLECVQDMDHENMFWYRQDPGLGLRLIYFSYDVKMKEKGDIPEGYSVSREKKERFSLILESASTNQTSMYLCATNLYRGESTEAFFGQGTRLTVV.

J is TRBJ2-7 and V is TRBV28; no firm D call. The CDR3 length is 12 residues. Germline loops: CDR1 MDHEN, CDR2 SYDVKM. Deletions cut 9 bases from V and 0 bases from J, with 9 bases between. CDR3 bases: TGTGCCAGTAACGACAACTCCTACGAGCAGTACTTC. This codes for CASNDNSYEQYF.

V usage is TRBV27 and J usage is TRBJ2-1; 12 bases are a match to TRBD2. The germline V gene encodes CDR1 MNHEY and CDR2 SMNVEV (reference sequence). V dropped 2 bases and J dropped 10; count of bases not matched to a gene: 18. This CDR3 is built from 19 residues. CDR3 sequence (DNA): TGTGCCAGCAGTTTAGTAGGGGACCATCTAGCGGGAGGGCGTCACGAGCAGTTCTTC. Translating it yields CASSLVGDHLAGGRHEQFF.

This sequence joins TRBV9 and TRBJ1-5; no clear D gene. The V gene's germline CDR1 is SGDLS and CDR2 YYNGEE. This CDR3 is built from 15 residues. Deletions cut 0 bases from V and 9 bases from J, with 16 bases between. CDR3 amino acids: CASSVGGQAHRPQHF. The DNA for the CDR3 is TGTGCCAGCAGCGTAGGAGGTCAAGCCCATCGGCCCCAGCATTTT.

The chain couples TRBV18 to TRBJ2-1; unclear D gene. V was clipped by 3 bases and J by 6 bases, with 12 bases between them. In germline, CDR1 is KGHSH, CDR2 LQKENI. This CDR3 contains 14 residues. CDR3 bases: TGTGCCAGCTCACCCCCGATAATACTCAATGAGCAGTTCTTC. Amino acids: CASSPPIILNEQFF.

V usage is TRBV4-1 and J usage is TRBJ1-3, with a possible D match to TRBD1 (6 bases). This CDR3 spans 15 amino acids. Trimming removed 2 bases from V and 2 bases from J, with 10 bases in between. The germline V gene has CDR1 MGHRA and CDR2 YSYEKL. CDR3 region: CASSQLQGAGNTIYF. Here the CDR3 DNA reads TGCGCCAGCAGCCAACTACAGGGCGCTGGAAACACCATATATTTT.

This chain connects TRBV7-2 to TRBJ2-7, with D unresolved. The CDR3 sequence is 15 residues long. V was shortened by 5 bases and J by 0 bases, with 14 bases between the two germline ends. The germline V gene has CDR1 SGHTA and CDR2 FQGNSA. CDR3 in amino acids: CASSHSLYYSYEQYF. CDR3 DNA: TGTGCCAGCAGCCATAGCTTATACTACTCCTACGAGCAGTACTTC.

This clone appeared a single time. The chain employs TRBV28 and TRBJ2-1, with TRBD1 matching over 8 bases. J was trimmed by 7 bases and V by 2 bases; bases with no gene match: 4. Germline V gene data show CDR1 as MDHEN and CDR2 as SYDVKM. The CDR3 runs 14 residues. The CDR3: CASSLGDRPNEQFF. The CDR3 DNA follows: TGTGCCAGCAGTTTAGGGGACAGGCCAAATGAGCAGTTCTTC.

The rearrangement uses TRBV6-5 and TRBJ1-2, with D maybe TRBD1 (5 bases). Trimming shortened V by 6 bases and J by 1 base, and 12 bases separated the two germline ends. CDR1 is MNHEY and CDR2 is SVGAGI in the germline V gene. The CDR3 length is 14 residues. CDR3 in DNA: TGTGCCAGCAGGATGGGCCAGGGTAACTATGGCTACACCTTC. It encodes CASRMGQGNYGYTF.

DNA of the CDR3: TGTGCCAGCCGTTCGACAGCTAACTATGGCTACACCTTC. Its translation: CASRSTANYGYTF. This sequence joins TRBV12-3 or TRBV12-4 and TRBJ1-2; a possible D gene is TRBD1 (5 bases). The CDR3 extends over 13 amino acids. Trimming removed 8 bases from V and 0 bases from J, with 10 bases in between.

The chain links TRBV7-8 to TRBJ2-2; 7 bases match TRBD2. The CDR3 consists of 14 residues. From germline, CDR1 is SGHVS and CDR2 FQNEAQ. The junction had 2 bases not matched to a gene; V was cut back by 2 bases and J by 5 bases. CDR3 residues: CASSLIAGTGELFF. CDR3 DNA sequence: TGTGCCAGCAGCTTAATAGCGGGTACCGGGGAGCTGTTTTTT.